This TCR beta chain was captured by sequencing in a study of CD8 T cells in Susac syndrome. Reverse transcription of about 0.45 to 1 ug RNA was performed with random hexamers. TCRdb recomputed calls from the immunoSEQ multiplex PCR reads with MiXCR, one row per CDR3 protein. This sample has under 200,000 distinct CDR3 sequences, with 92% found just once. Germline V CDR1 and CDR2: MNHEY, SVGAGI. With V trimmed by 7 bases and J by 9 bases, 12 bases remained unmatched. This CDR3 contains 13 residues. Sequenced: CD4+ T cells from PBMCs. This chain connects TRBV6-5 to TRBJ2-7; 7 bases map to TRBD2. This sequence was found in a human donor in good health. This CDR3 is CASIGGTPKRQYF. CDR3 in DNA: TGTGCCAGCATCGGGGGGACTCCCAAACGGCAGTACTTC.